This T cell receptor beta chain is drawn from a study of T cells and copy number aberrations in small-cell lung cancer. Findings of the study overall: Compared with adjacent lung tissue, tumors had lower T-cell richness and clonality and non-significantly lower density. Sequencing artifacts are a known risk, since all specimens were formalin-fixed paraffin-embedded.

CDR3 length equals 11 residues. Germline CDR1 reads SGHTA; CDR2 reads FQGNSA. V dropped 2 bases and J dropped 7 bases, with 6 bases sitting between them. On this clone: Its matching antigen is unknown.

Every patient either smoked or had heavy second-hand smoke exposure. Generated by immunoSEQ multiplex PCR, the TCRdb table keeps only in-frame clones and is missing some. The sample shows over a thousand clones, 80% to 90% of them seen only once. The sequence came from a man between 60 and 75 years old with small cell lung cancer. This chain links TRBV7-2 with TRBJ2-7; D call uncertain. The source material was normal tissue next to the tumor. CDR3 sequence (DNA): TGTGCCAGCAGCTTAAGGGATGAGCAGTACTTC. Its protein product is CASSLRDEQYF.